This TCR beta chain came from a study of blood T cell repertoires in COVID-19. Across the study: From T cells, B-cell-depleted T cells, or PBMCs came the material, which was cDNA or gDNA.

Assignment of participants to cohorts was predicated upon participant-reported clinical history. Symptom resolution, clearance, or two negative PCRs marked the recovered donors of Cohort 3. Data came from immunoSEQ multiplex PCR; TCRdb stores just in-frame clones and leaves some out. The data hold almost 250,000 clones, with about 89% observed a single time. V was trimmed by 3 bases and J by 1 base, leaving 10 bases between them. The germline gives CDR1 MDHEN, CDR2 SYDVKM. The CDR3 is made up of 14 amino acids. Sequenced: PBMCs or T cells enriched from blood (not recorded which). The chain has TRBV28 and TRBJ2-7, with D possibly TRBD2 on 5 matching bases. This clonotype originated in a young woman who had recovered from COVID-19. CDR3 in DNA: TGTGCCAGCAGTTTCCTTCGGGATTCCTACGAGCAGTACTTC. Protein sequence: CASSFLRDSYEQYF. Full variable domain (missing parts from reference TRBV28 and TRBJ2-7): DVKVTQSSRYLVKRTGEKVFLECVQDMDHENMFWYRQDPGLGLRLIYFSYDVKMKEKGDIPEGYSVSREKKERFSLILESASTNQTSMYLCASSFLRDSYEQYFGPGTRLTVT.